The clone carrying this T cell receptor (beta chain) was found many times. Its antigen is unidentified. This sample's time point: healthy volunteer bleed at 6 weeks. The template was total RNA from unfractionated whole blood. This CDR3 has 18 residues. Germline CDR1 and CDR2: LGHNA and YSLEER. Trimming pared 0 bases from V and 1 base from J, leaving 18 bases between. The data belong to a study of human T cells and chemical hapten exposure. As for the study in general: How much TCR each sample yielded varied, mostly because pooled library volumes differed slightly. The study, taken as a whole, reports: TCRs whose frequency exceeded 1 in 1000 remained the same following DPC sensitization.

MiXCR, run by TCRdb on the RACE reads, gives a single entry per CDR3 protein. Here the sample spans 60,000 to 80,000 distinct CDR3 sequences, around 6.1% being singletons. The TCR was taken from a female donor in good health. Some clones in this sample may be carry-over from other donors' samples. Input material: whole blood. The gene calls are TRBV4-3 and TRBJ1-1, with TRBD1 as a possible D gene (6 bases). CDR3 loop: CASSQDVSWTDKNTEAFF. CDR3 nucleotide sequence: TGCGCCAGCAGCCAAGATGTAAGCTGGACAGATAAGAACACTGAAGCTTTCTTT.